Listed here is a single T cell receptor beta chain. The antigen remains undetermined. This sample was taken from a study of identical twins. Points from the study as a whole: Less excess twin sharing appeared in beta out-of-frame sequences.

A universal primer site was incorporated via template switching, and the cDNA contained unique molecular identifiers. TCRdb analysed the 5' RACE reads with MiXCR anew, one entry per CDR3 protein. The sample has about 730,000 distinct CDR3 sequences, 21% seen once. These data also formed part of another study, on T cells expressing NK-cell markers. Turning to that study: Seven of the eight sequenced donors were HCMV-seropositive; one was seronegative.

The TCR sequence derives from a woman in her late teens or twenties in good health. Material for sequencing was PBMCs.

The CDR3 loop reads CAWSFGSTDTQYF. Written as DNA, the CDR3 is TGTGCCTGGAGTTTTGGGAGCACAGATACGCAGTATTTT. V usage is TRBV30 and J usage is TRBJ2-3; D is unresolved. Trimming stripped 2 bases from V and 0 bases from J, with 6 bases between. Germline CDR1 is GTSNPN and CDR2 is SVGIG (reference sequence). This CDR3 has 13 amino acids.